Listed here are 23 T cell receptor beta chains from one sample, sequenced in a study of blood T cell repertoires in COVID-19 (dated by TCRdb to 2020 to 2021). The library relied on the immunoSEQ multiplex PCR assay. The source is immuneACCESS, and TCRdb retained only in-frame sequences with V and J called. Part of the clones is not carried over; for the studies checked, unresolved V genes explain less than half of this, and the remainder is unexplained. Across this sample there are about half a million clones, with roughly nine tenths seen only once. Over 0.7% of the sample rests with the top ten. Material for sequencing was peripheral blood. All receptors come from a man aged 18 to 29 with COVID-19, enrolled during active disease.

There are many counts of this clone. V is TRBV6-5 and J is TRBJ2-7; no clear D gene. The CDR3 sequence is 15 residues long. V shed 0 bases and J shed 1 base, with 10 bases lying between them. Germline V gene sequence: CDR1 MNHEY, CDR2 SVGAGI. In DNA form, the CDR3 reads TGTGCCAGCAGTTACTCCACCCTAGGTTCCTACGAGCAGTACTTC. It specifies CASSYSTLGSYEQYF.

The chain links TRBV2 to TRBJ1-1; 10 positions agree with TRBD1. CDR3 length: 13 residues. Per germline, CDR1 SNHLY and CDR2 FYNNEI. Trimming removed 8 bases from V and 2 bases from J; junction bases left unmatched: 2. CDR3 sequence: CASSTGGNTEAFF. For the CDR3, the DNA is TGTGCCAGCTCGACAGGGGGCAACACTGAAGCTTTCTTT. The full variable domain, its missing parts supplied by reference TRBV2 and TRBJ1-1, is EPEVTQTPSHQVTQMGQEVILRCVPISNHLYFYWYRQILGQKVEFLVSFYNNEISEKSEIFDDQFSVERPDGSNFTLKIRSTKLEDSAMYFCASSTGGNTEAFFGQGTRLTVV.

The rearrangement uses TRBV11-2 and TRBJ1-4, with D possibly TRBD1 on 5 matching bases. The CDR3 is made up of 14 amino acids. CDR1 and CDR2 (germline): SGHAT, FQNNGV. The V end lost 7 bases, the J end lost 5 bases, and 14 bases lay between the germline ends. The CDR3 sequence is CASTLAGRNEKLFF. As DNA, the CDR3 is TGTGCCAGCACCCTTGCAGGGCGGAATGAAAAACTGTTTTTT.

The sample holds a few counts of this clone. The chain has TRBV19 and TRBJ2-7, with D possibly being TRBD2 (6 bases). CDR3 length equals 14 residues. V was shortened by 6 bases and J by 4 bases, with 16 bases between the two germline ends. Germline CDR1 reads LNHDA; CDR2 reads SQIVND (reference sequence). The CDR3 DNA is TGTGCCAGTAGACCCGGAGGGGCCTTATACGAGCAGTACTTC. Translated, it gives CASRPGGALYEQYF.

DNA of the CDR3: TGTGCCAGCAGGCCTAGACCCGGGGAGCTGTTTTTT. Protein product: CASRPRPGELFF. The rearrangement uses TRBV7-9 and TRBJ2-2; no definite D call. Germline V lookup: CDR1 SEHNR, CDR2 FQNEAQ (reference sequence). V shed 6 bases and J shed 6 bases, with 8 bases lying between them. The CDR3 consists of 12 residues. Full variable domain (rest looked up from reference TRBV7-9 and TRBJ2-2): DTGVSQNPRHKITKRGQNVTFRCDPISEHNRLYWYRQTLGQGPEFLTYFQNEAQLEKSRLLSDRFSAERPKGSFSTLEIQRTEQGDSAMYLCASRPRPGELFFGEGSRLTVL.

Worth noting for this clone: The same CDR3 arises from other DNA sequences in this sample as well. The CDR3 loop is CASSLGGTYEQYF. The CDR3 DNA sequence: TGTGCCAGCAGTTTAGGAGGGACCTACGAGCAGTACTTC. The chain carries TRBV28 and TRBJ2-7, with a tentative D call TRBD2 (6 bases). The CDR3 spans 13 residues. The V gene's germline CDR1 is MDHEN and CDR2 SYDVKM. V shed 2 bases and J shed 2 bases, with 7 bases lying between them.

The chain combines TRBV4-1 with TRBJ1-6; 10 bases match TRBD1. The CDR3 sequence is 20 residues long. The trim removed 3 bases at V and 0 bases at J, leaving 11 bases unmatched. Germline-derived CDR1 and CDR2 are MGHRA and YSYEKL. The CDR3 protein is CASSQDGGQGFSSYNSPLHF. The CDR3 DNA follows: TGCGCCAGCAGCCAGGACGGGGGACAGGGGTTTAGCTCCTATAATTCACCCCTCCACTTT.

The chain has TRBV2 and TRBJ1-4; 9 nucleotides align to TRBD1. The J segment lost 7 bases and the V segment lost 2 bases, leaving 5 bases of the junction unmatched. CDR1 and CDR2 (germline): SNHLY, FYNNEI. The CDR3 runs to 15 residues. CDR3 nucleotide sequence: TGTGCCAGCAGTGAAATGCTGGGACAGGGTGAAAAACTGTTTTTT. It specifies CASSEMLGQGEKLFF.

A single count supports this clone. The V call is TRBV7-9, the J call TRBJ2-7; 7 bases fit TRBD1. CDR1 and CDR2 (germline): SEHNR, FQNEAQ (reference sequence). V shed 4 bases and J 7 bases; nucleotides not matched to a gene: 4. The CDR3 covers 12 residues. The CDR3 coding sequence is TGTGCCAGCAGCTCACAGGGGAGAGAGCAGTACTTC. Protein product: CASSSQGREQYF.

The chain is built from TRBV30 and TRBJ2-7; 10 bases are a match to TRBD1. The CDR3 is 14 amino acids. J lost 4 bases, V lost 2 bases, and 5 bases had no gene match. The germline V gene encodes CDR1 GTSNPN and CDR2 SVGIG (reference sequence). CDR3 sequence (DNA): TGTGCCTGGAGTCCCGGGACAGGGGATTACGAGCAGTACTTC. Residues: CAWSPGTGDYEQYF.

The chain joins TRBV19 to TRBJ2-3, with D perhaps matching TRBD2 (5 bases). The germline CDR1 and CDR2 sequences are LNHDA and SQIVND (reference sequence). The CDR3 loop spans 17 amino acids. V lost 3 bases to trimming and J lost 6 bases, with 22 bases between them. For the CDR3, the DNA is TGTGCCAGTAGTATGTCTACGGGCGGACTCCCCGGGGATACGCAGTATTTT. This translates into CASSMSTGGLPGDTQYF.

The CDR3 DNA reads as TGCGCCAGCAGCCATCAAGGGGAACAGCCCCAGCATTTT. Its protein product is CASSHQGEQPQHF. This chain links TRBV5-1 with TRBJ1-5; weak D call: TRBD1 (5 bases). V was trimmed by 4 bases and J by 7 bases, leaving 12 bases between them. CDR3 size: 13 residues. The germline V gene encodes CDR1 SGHRS and CDR2 YFSETQ.

CDR3 nucleotides: TGTGCCAGCAGCTTAATACAGGCTAATCCCTATGGCTACACCTTC. Its protein is CASSLIQANPYGYTF. The rearrangement links TRBV7-8 to TRBJ1-2; tentatively, D is TRBD1 (5 bases). Trimming stripped 2 bases from V and 4 bases from J, with 14 bases between. Germline V gene data show CDR1 as SGHVS and CDR2 as FQNEAQ. This CDR3 is built from 15 residues.

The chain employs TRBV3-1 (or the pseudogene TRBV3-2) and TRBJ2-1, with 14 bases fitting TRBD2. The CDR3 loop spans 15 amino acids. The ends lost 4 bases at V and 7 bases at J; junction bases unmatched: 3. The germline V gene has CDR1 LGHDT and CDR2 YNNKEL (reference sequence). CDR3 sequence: CASSRTSGGLNEQFF. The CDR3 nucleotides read TGTGCCAGCAGCCGGACTAGCGGGGGGTTAAATGAGCAGTTCTTC.

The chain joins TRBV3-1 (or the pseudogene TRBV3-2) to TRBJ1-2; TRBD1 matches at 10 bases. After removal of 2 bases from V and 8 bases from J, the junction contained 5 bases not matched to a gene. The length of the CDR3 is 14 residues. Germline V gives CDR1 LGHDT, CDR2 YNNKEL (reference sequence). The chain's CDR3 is CASSQSTGGRGYTF. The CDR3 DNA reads TGTGCCAGCAGCCAATCGACAGGGGGCAGAGGCTACACCTTC.

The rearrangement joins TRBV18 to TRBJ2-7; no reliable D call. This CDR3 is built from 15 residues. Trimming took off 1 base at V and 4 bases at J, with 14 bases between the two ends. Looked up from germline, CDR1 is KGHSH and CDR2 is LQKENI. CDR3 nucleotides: TGTGCCAGCTCACCACTCCCCCAGGCCACATACGAGCAGTACTTC. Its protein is CASSPLPQATYEQYF.

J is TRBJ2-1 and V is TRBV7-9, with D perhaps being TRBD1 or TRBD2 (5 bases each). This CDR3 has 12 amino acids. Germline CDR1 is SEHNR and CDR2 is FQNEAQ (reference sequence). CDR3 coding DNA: TGTGCTAGCGCAGGGTACGACAATGAGCAGTTCTTC. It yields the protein CASAGYDNEQFF.

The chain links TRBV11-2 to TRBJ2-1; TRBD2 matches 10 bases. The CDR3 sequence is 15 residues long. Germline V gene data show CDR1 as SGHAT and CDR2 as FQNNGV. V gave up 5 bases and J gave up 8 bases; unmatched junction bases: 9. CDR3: CASSHERGGYDEQFF. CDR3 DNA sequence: TGTGCCAGCAGCCATGAGCGGGGGGGCTATGATGAGCAGTTCTTC.

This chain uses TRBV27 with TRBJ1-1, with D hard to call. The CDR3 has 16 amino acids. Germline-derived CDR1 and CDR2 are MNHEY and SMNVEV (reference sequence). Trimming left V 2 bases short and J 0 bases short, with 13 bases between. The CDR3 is CASSLRSSQLNTEAFF. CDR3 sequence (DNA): TGTGCCAGCAGTTTACGGTCTAGTCAGTTGAACACTGAAGCTTTCTTT.

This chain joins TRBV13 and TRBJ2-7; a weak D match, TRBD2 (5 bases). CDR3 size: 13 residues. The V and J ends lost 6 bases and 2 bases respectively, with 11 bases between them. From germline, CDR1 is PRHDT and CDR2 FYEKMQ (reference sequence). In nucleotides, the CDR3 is TGTGCCAGCAGTTTGTGGAGGACCTACGAGCAGTACTTC. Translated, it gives CASSLWRTYEQYF.

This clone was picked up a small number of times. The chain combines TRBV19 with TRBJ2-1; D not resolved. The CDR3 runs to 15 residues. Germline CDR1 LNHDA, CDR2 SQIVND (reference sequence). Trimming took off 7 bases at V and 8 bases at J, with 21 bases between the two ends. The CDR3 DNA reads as TGTGCCAGTACCGTTATCTTTGGCAGGTACGATGAGCAGTTCTTC. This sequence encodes CASTVIFGRYDEQFF.

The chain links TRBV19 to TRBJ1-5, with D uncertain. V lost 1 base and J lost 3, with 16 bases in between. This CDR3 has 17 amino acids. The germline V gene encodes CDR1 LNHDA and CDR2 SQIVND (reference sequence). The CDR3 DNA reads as TGTGCCAGTAGTATAGGAGGACGGAGGAAGCTCAATCAGCCCCAGCATTTT. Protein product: CASSIGGRRKLNQPQHF. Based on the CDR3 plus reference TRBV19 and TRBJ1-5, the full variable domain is DGGITQSPKYLFRKEGQNVTLSCEQNLNHDAMYWYRQDPGQGLRLIYYSQIVNDFQKGDIAEGYSVSREKKESFPLTVTSAQKNPTAFYLCASSIGGRRKLNQPQHFGDGTRLSIL.

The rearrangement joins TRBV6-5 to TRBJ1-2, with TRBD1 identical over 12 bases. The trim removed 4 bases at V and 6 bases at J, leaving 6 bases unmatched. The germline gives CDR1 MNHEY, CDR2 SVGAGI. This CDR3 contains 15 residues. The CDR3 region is CASSLGTGGANGYTF. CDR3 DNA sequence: TGTGCCAGCAGTTTAGGGACAGGGGGCGCGAATGGCTACACCTTC.